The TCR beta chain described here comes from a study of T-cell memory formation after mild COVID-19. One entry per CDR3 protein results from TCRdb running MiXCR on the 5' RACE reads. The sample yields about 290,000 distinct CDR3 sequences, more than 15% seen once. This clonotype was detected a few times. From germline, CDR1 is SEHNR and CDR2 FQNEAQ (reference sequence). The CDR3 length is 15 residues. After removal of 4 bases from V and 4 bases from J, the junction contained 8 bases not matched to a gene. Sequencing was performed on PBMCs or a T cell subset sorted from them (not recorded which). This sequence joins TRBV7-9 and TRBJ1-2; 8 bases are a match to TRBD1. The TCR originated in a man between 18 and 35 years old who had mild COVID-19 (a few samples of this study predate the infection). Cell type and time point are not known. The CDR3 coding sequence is TGTGCCAGCAGCTCCCCGGACAGGGCGGGCTATGGCTACACCTTC. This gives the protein CASSSPDRAGYGYTF.